The 3 T cell receptor beta chains below come from one sample, sequenced in a study of T cells in Graves' hyperthyroidism and ophthalmopathy (dated by TCRdb to between 2018 and 2021). The protocol used for the library was multiplex PCR. The instrument given in TCRdb is Illumina HiSeq 2000. Amplification of TCR beta CDR3 regions was carried out from RNA transcripts. For the first round of RT-PCR on the TCR CDR3, the HTBI primer set was used together with the Qiagen OneStep RT-PCR kit. TCRdb ran its own pipeline on the public reads, namely fastp trimming at Q25 and MiXCR clone calling, and kept in-frame beta chains. CDR3 protein duplicates are merged, each entry listing the most common genes and DNA. A total of approximately 400,000 distinct CDR3 sequences appear in this sample, approximately 17% of them only once. Of the sample, roughly two fifths falls within the top ten clones. The specimen sequenced was blood. Receptors originate from a man younger than 35 with Graves' ophthalmopathy.

This clonotype was detected only a few times. The chain recombines TRBV28 with TRBJ2-2; no definite D call. V lost 7 bases and J 0 bases, leaving 27 bases between the germline ends. The CDR3 extends over 20 amino acids. The germline gives CDR1 MDHEN, CDR2 SYDVKM. The CDR3: CASILHRATPGVPNTGELFF. In DNA form, the CDR3 reads TGTGCCAGCATCCTCCACAGAGCTACCCCTGGGGTACCGAACACCGGGGAGCTGTTTTTT.

The rearrangement links TRBV18 to TRBJ2-1; 14 bases fit TRBD2. V lost 3 bases and J lost 1; bases outside the gene matches: 8. This CDR3 spans 19 amino acids. Germline CDR1 and CDR2: KGHSH and LQKENI. The CDR3 region is CASSPPGTSGGGSYNEQFF. The CDR3 DNA follows: TGTGCCAGCTCACCTCCCGGGACTAGCGGGGGCGGATCCTACAATGAGCAGTTCTTC.

This clonotype has ten or more counts. This sequence joins TRBV2 and TRBJ1-6; maybe TRBD1 (5 bases). Germline CDR1 is SNHLY and CDR2 is FYNNEI. V was clipped by 6 bases and J by 7 bases, with 19 bases between them. This CDR3 is 16 amino acids long. The CDR3 protein is CASSQLGPQANSPLHF. CDR3 bases: TGTGCCAGCAGCCAATTGGGACCTCAGGCCAATTCACCCCTCCACTTT.